This T cell receptor (beta chain) was recovered during a study of blood T cell repertoires in COVID-19. This CDR3 comprises 13 residues. J lost 9 bases, V lost 4 bases, and 6 bases had no gene match. Germline CDR1 and CDR2: SGHTA and FQGNSA. Per the authors' pipeline: By means of reference gene primer amplification, nucleated cell counts were estimated. Sequencing was performed with immunoSEQ multiplex PCR; in TCRdb, only in-frame clones are kept and a portion is missing. Clonal size and the V and J genes are those of that table, whereas D and trimming came from the DNA. This sample has more than 110,000 clones, with over 65% found just once. This clone has a handful of counts.

Material: peripheral blood. This clonotype was sampled from an elderly woman with active or convalescent COVID-19. This sequence joins TRBV7-2 and TRBJ2-1; 7 bases align to TRBD2. CDR3 sequence: CASSSSGVAEQFF. In DNA form, the CDR3 reads TGTGCCAGCAGCTCGAGCGGGGTCGCTGAGCAGTTCTTC.